The 16 T cell receptor beta chains below come from one sample, sequenced in a study of blood T cell repertoires in COVID-19. Sequencing used immunoSEQ multiplex PCR; TCRdb keeps in-frame clones, though not all of them. The sample contains about 250,000 clones, roughly nine tenths of which appear only once. The sequenced sample was peripheral blood. These receptors came from a woman aged 40 to 50 who had recovered from COVID-19.

This chain joins TRBV12-5 and TRBJ2-3; 14 bases fit TRBD2. V lost 5 bases and J lost 8; bases outside the gene matches: 12. The germline gives CDR1 LGHNT, CDR2 FRNRAP. This CDR3 spans 17 amino acids. CDR3 region: CASGITGLAGDGATQYF. DNA of the CDR3: TGTGCTAGTGGTATAACGGGACTAGCGGGAGATGGGGCTACGCAGTATTTT. Filled out from reference TRBV12-5 and TRBJ2-3, the complete variable domain reads DARVTQTPRHKVTEMGQEVTMRCQPILGHNTVFWYRQTMMQGLELLAYFRNRAPLDDSGMPKDRFSAEMPDATLATLKIQPSEPRDSAVYFCASGITGLAGDGATQYFGPGTRLTVL.

This clone was seen once. The J gene is TRBJ2-3, the V gene TRBV3-1 (or the pseudogene TRBV3-2), with 10 bases matching TRBD2. The CDR3 totals 18 residues. Trimming at V came to 4 bases and at J to 2 bases, leaving 12 bases not matched to a gene. Germline loops: CDR1 LGHDT, CDR2 YNNKEL (reference sequence). In DNA, the CDR3 is TGTGCCAGCAGCCCCCAGGTTGGAAGCGGGGGGGCCACAGATACGCAGTATTTT. Encoded protein: CASSPQVGSGGATDTQYF.

V usage is TRBV7-7 and J usage is TRBJ2-3; D is possibly TRBD1 (6 bases). V was shortened by 7 bases and J by 1 base, with 15 bases between the two germline ends. Germline V lookup: CDR1 SSHAT, CDR2 FNYEAQ (reference sequence). The CDR3 length is 15 residues. CDR3 sequence: CASTPHPGGTDTQYF. As DNA, the CDR3 is TGTGCCAGCACCCCTCACCCAGGGGGCACAGATACGCAGTATTTT.

This chain joins TRBV27 and TRBJ1-1; maybe TRBD1 (5 bases). Trimming removed 5 bases from V and 1 base from J, with 14 bases in between. CDR1 and CDR2 (germline): MNHEY, SMNVEV (reference sequence). This CDR3 is 15 amino acids long. CDR3 bases: TGTGCCAGCAGTCCCCAGGACAAGGGGAACACTGAAGCTTTCTTT. Its translation is CASSPQDKGNTEAFF.

V is TRBV11-2 and J is TRBJ2-3; the match to TRBD2 covers 10 bases. The CDR3 consists of 17 residues. V dropped 2 bases and J dropped 6; count of bases not matched to a gene: 11. Germline-derived CDR1 and CDR2 are SGHAT and FQNNGV. This CDR3 reads CASSLPPSGGAGDTQYF. The CDR3 DNA sequence: TGTGCCAGCAGCTTACCCCCCAGCGGGGGGGCAGGGGATACGCAGTATTTT.

The chain couples TRBV2 to TRBJ1-1; 9 positions agree with TRBD1. V shed 1 base, J shed 4 bases, and the junction held 4 bases outside the gene matches. The CDR3 contains 15 residues. The germline V gene has CDR1 SNHLY and CDR2 FYNNEI. The DNA of the CDR3 is TGTGCCAGCAGTGAAGGCGGGACAGGGAGCACTGAAGCTTTCTTT. Translated: CASSEGGTGSTEAFF.

The V gene is TRBV5-1, the J gene TRBJ2-1; 15 bases match TRBD2. The CDR3 runs to 18 residues. With V trimmed by 4 bases and J by 0 bases, 5 bases remained unmatched. Germline CDR1 and CDR2: SGHRS and YFSETQ. The CDR3 sequence is CASSPGLAGGRSYNEQFF. The CDR3 DNA reads TGCGCCAGCAGCCCGGGACTAGCGGGGGGCCGCTCCTACAATGAGCAGTTCTTC. Combining the CDR3 with reference TRBV5-1 and TRBJ2-1 gives the whole variable domain KAGVTQTPRYLIKTRGQQVTLSCSPISGHRSVSWYQQTPGQGLQFLFEYFSETQRNKGNFPGRFSGRQFSNSRSEMNVSTLELGDSALYLCASSPGLAGGRSYNEQFFGPGTRLTVL.

The chain employs TRBV13 and TRBJ1-5; D remains ambiguous. The CDR3 sequence is 22 residues long. The V gene lost 5 bases and the J gene lost 2 bases, with 34 bases spanning the gap. The V gene's germline CDR1 is PRHDT and CDR2 FYEKMQ (reference sequence). The CDR3 region has the DNA TGTGCCAGCAGCCAGAGGTCGGGCTTTGAGGGAGGTCGGGCGAGGGGCAATCAGCCCCAGCATTTT. Translation: CASSQRSGFEGGRARGNQPQHF.

This rearrangement joins TRBV7-9 to TRBJ2-2, with D perhaps TRBD1 (5 bases). CDR1 SEHNR and CDR2 FQNEAQ come from the germline V gene (reference sequence). V lost 7 bases, J lost 3 bases, and 15 bases lay in between. There are 15 residues in the CDR3. Here the CDR3 DNA reads TGTGCCAGCACCCTAGGGGCGGTAGACACCGGGGAGCTGTTTTTT. Amino acid sequence: CASTLGAVDTGELFF.

The chain links TRBV12-3 or TRBV12-4 to TRBJ2-7, with D perhaps matching TRBD1 (6 bases). This CDR3 is 13 amino acids long. V lost 3 bases, J lost 6 bases, and 12 bases lay in between. The CDR3 is CASSFTRTVEQYF. The CDR3 nucleotides read TGTGCCAGCAGTTTTACTCGGACAGTCGAGCAGTACTTC.

This clone was seen only once. The chain has TRBV20-1 and TRBJ1-4; no clear D. The V gene's germline CDR1 is DFQATT and CDR2 SNEGSKA (reference sequence). This CDR3 comprises 14 residues. The germline V and J ends were trimmed by 3 bases and 2 bases, with 10 bases remaining between them. CDR3 loop: CSASRDRTNEKLFF. The CDR3 nucleotides are TGCAGTGCTAGTCGAGATCGGACTAATGAAAAACTGTTTTTT.

This chain connects TRBV5-1 to TRBJ2-1; 11 bases line up with TRBD1. The CDR3 is made up of 15 amino acids. V was clipped by 5 bases and J by 7 bases; unmatched bases: 8. The germline V gene encodes CDR1 SGHRS and CDR2 YFSETQ. The CDR3 bases are TGCGCCAGCAGTGTCGGACAGGGGGCGGGTAATGAGCAGTTCTTC. Protein sequence: CASSVGQGAGNEQFF.

The gene calls are TRBV19 and TRBJ1-6, with D possibly matching TRBD1 (6 bases). The V and J ends lost 10 bases and 5 bases respectively, with 15 bases between them. The CDR3 contains 14 residues. Germline V lookup: CDR1 LNHDA, CDR2 SQIVND (reference sequence). This CDR3 reads CATQWGTNNSPLHF. For the CDR3, the DNA is TGTGCCACCCAATGGGGGACAAATAATTCACCCCTCCACTTT.

J is TRBJ1-2 and V is TRBV28; D not certain. CDR1 and CDR2 (germline): MDHEN, SYDVKM. CDR3 length: 12 residues. The V end lost 2 bases, the J end lost 6 bases, and 7 bases lay between the germline ends. The CDR3 loop is CASSLPGNGYTF. CDR3 DNA: TGTGCCAGCAGTTTACCGGGTAATGGCTACACCTTC.

This chain links TRBV18 with TRBJ1-1; perhaps TRBD1 as D (6 bases). CDR3 length: 13 amino acids. Germline CDR1 KGHSH, CDR2 LQKENI. The germline V and J ends were trimmed by 6 bases and 1 base, with 9 bases remaining between them. Written as DNA, the CDR3 is TGTGCCAGCTCCGGACAGAAGAACACTGAAGCTTTCTTT. Its protein product is CASSGQKNTEAFF. Full variable domain (outside the CDR3, taken from reference TRBV18 and TRBJ1-1): NAGVMQNPRHLVRRRGQEARLRCSPMKGHSHVYWYRQLPEEGLKFMVYLQKENIIDESGMPKERFSAEFPKEGPSILRIQQVVRGDSAAYFCASSGQKNTEAFFGQGTRLTVV.

This chain links TRBV30 with TRBJ1-1; D perhaps matches TRBD1 (5 bases). This CDR3 contains 13 residues. Germline V gives CDR1 GTSNPN, CDR2 SVGIG (reference sequence). Trimming took 2 bases from V and 4 from J, leaving 11 bases between them. CDR3 DNA: TGTGCCTGGAGTAGGGCAGGGCCCACTGAAGCTTTCTTT. This codes for CAWSRAGPTEAFF.